This record looks at one T cell receptor (beta chain) sequence and its context. Per germline, CDR1 SGHTS and CDR2 YDEGEE. This CDR3 comprises 16 residues. With 6 bases clipped from V and 1 base from J, the junction kept 8 bases outside the gene matches. The entry originates in a study of blood T cell repertoires in COVID-19. Only in-frame clones appear in the TCRdb table, and some are missing; sequencing was by immunoSEQ multiplex PCR. Here the sample spans 25,000 to 35,000 clones, 90% being singletons. The chain uses TRBV5-8 and TRBJ2-1; 9 nucleotides agree with TRBD1. Specimen: peripheral blood. The source is a man between 65 and 79 years old with active or convalescent COVID-19. In DNA form, the CDR3 reads TGTGCCAGCATCTTCGACGGGACAGGGTCCTACAATGAGCAGTTCTTC. It translates to CASIFDGTGSYNEQFF.